This T cell receptor beta chain was recovered during a study of T cells in women clearing cervical HPV infection. Regarding the study as a whole: CIN3+ cases had significantly higher TCR richness than controls; evenness did not differ.

The CDR3 covers 14 residues. Germline CDR1 is SGHNT and CDR2 is YYREEE (reference sequence). V dropped 10 bases and J dropped 1; count of bases not matched to a gene: 8. Points on this clone: Its target is unknown. The read gets to within 3 residues of the CDR3 end, and the germline J gene fills in the rest.

Profiled with immunoSEQ multiplex PCR; TCRdb holds only in-frame clones, not every one. The sample has tens of thousands of clones; the top ten hold around 6.6%. The chain has TRBV5-4 and TRBJ2-3; 8 bases line up with TRBD2. Sequencing was done on a sample of blood buffy coat. The clonotype originates from a woman between 18 and 69 years old with a cervical HPV16 infection that either progressed to CIN3+ or cleared (not recorded which). CDR3 protein: CACSGEYGTDTQYF. CDR3 DNA, as far as it was read: TGTGCCTGTAGCGGGGAGTACGGCACAGATACG. The full variable domain, completed using reference TRBV5-4 and TRBJ2-3, is ETGVTQSPTHLIKTRGQQVTLRCSSQSGHNTVSWYQQALGQGPQFIFQYYREEENGRGNFPPRFSGLQFPNYSSELNVNALELDDSALYLCACSGEYGTDTQYFGPGTRLTVL.